A single sample is the source of the 22 T cell receptor beta chains below, sequenced in a study of coeliac disease (dated by TCRdb to 2022 to 2024). Library method: the immunoSEQ multiplex PCR assay. TCRdb took this table from immuneACCESS and kept in-frame rearrangements with V and J called. Such tables lack part of the clones; where checked against another copy, unresolved V genes explain under half of the gap, and the rest is unexplained. Across this sample there are about 4,300 clones, with 62% seen only once. The top ten hold approximately 11% of the sample. Sequenced input: lamina propria lymphocytes from the gut. The cell subset or site label for this specimen denotes: lamina propria cell (LPC) fraction of small intestinal biopsy. The receptors were sampled from a woman in her 70s with celiac disease.

The chain joins TRBV11-2 to TRBJ2-1, with a weak D call TRBD1 (5 bases). The V end lost 1 base, the J end lost 4 bases, and 8 bases lay between the germline ends. In germline, CDR1 is SGHAT, CDR2 FQNNGV. This CDR3 region has 14 residues. The CDR3 DNA follows: TGTGCCAGCAGCTTAGGGGCAGGGTACAATGAGCAGTTCTTC. Amino acid sequence: CASSLGAGYNEQFF.

CDR3 in amino acids: CASSSPRLADTDTQYF. DNA of the CDR3: TGTGCCAGCAGCTCCCCTCGACTAGCGGATACAGATACGCAGTATTTT. The rearrangement uses TRBV7-9 and TRBJ2-3, with TRBD2 matching over 9 bases. In germline, CDR1 is SEHNR, CDR2 FQNEAQ (reference sequence). The CDR3 loop spans 16 amino acids. J gave up 3 bases and V 4 bases, and 8 bases lay outside the gene matches.

V gene TRBV2 combines with J gene TRBJ1-1; possibly TRBD1 for D (5 bases). CDR1 SNHLY and CDR2 FYNNEI come from the germline V gene. This CDR3 spans 13 amino acids. The V and J ends lost 4 bases and 2 bases respectively, with 8 bases between them. The CDR3 DNA reads TGTGCCAGCAGTGCAGACAGCAACACTGAAGCTTTCTTT. It translates to CASSADSNTEAFF.

V and J are TRBV12-2 and TRBJ2-3; the table assigns TRBD1, which was not confirmed against the DNA. TRBV12-2 is labeled a pseudogene. The CDR3 loop spans 15 amino acids. This chain's CDR3 is CASRPRWARTDTQYF. DNA for the CDR3: TGTGCAAGTCGCCCCCGGTGGGCCCGCACAGATACGCAGTATTTT.

The chain uses TRBV28 and TRBJ2-5; TRBD2 might be the D (6 bases). This CDR3 region has 17 residues. Trimming left V 1 base short and J 2 bases short, with 17 bases between. Germline CDR1 reads MDHEN; CDR2 reads SYDVKM. The CDR3 DNA follows: TGTGCCAGCAGTTTATTCGGAGGGTGGGGGATACAAGAGACCCAGTACTTC. Amino acids: CASSLFGGWGIQETQYF.

The V and J genes are TRBV5-1 and TRBJ2-7; 11 bases map to TRBD1. Germline CDR1 and CDR2: SGHRS and YFSETQ. The CDR3 has 14 residues. The trim removed 3 bases at V and 6 bases at J, leaving 5 bases unmatched. In DNA, the CDR3 is TGCGCCAGCAGCTGGGGACAGGGGGATTCCGAGCAGTACTTC. Its protein is CASSWGQGDSEQYF.

This clone was counted once. The chain couples TRBV9 to TRBJ1-1; 9 nucleotides agree with TRBD1. Germline CDR1 is SGDLS and CDR2 is YYNGEE. Trimming removed 3 bases from V and 5 bases from J; junction bases left unmatched: 8. The length of the CDR3 is 15 residues. The CDR3 region has the DNA TGTGCCAGCAGCGAAAGACAGGGGGAGCGGACTGAAGCTTTCTTT. Its protein is CASSERQGERTEAFF.

The chain carries TRBV27 and TRBJ2-3; D might be TRBD1 (7 bases). The ends were cut back, 4 bases at V and 6 bases at J, with 17 bases in the middle. Germline loops: CDR1 MNHEY, CDR2 SMNVEV (reference sequence). This CDR3 has 15 residues. CDR3 in amino acids: CASSSLTGAGDTQYF. The CDR3 nucleotides read TGTGCCAGCAGTTCACTTACAGGGGCGGGGGATACGCAGTATTTT.

This clone was counted between two and nine times. This chain connects TRBV18 to TRBJ2-2, with D tentatively TRBD1 (5 bases). Trimming took off 11 bases at V and 3 bases at J, with 10 bases between the two ends. Per the germline V gene, CDR1 is KGHSH and CDR2 is LQKENI. This CDR3 has 12 amino acids. CDR3 sequence (DNA): TGTGCCGCAGGGTCGGACACCGGGGAGCTGTTTTTT. This translates into CAAGSDTGELFF. Full variable domain (missing parts from reference TRBV18 and TRBJ2-2): NAGVMQNPRHLVRRRGQEARLRCSPMKGHSHVYWYRQLPEEGLKFMVYLQKENIIDESGMPKERFSAEFPKEGPSILRIQQVVRGDSAAYFCAAGSDTGELFFGEGSRLTVL.

The rearrangement joins TRBV7-3 to TRBJ2-7; 10 bases map to TRBD2. V dropped 3 bases and J dropped 2; count of bases not matched to a gene: 4. Germline V gene lookup returns CDR1 SGHTA and CDR2 FQGTGA. The CDR3 has 15 amino acids. The CDR3 sequence: CASSFSGGPAYEQYF. The CDR3, as DNA: TGTGCCAGCAGCTTTAGCGGGGGGCCTGCCTACGAGCAGTACTTC. Based on the CDR3 plus reference TRBV7-3 and TRBJ2-7, the full variable domain is GAGVSQTPSNKVTEKGKYVELRCDPISGHTALYWYRQSLGQGPEFLIYFQGTGAADDSGLPNDRFFAVRPEGSVSTLKIQRTERGDSAVYLCASSFSGGPAYEQYFGPGTRLTVT.

The J gene is TRBJ2-5, the V gene TRBV9; D not certain. Trimming pared 0 bases from V and 2 bases from J, leaving 5 bases between. The CDR3 runs to 13 residues. CDR1 is SGDLS and CDR2 is YYNGEE in the germline V gene. The DNA for the CDR3 is TGTGCCAGCAGCGTAGCCAGTCAAGAGACCCAGTACTTC. Protein: CASSVASQETQYF.

This clone was observed a handful of times. This sequence joins TRBV28 and TRBJ1-6; D perhaps matches TRBD1 (5 bases). Germline V gives CDR1 MDHEN, CDR2 SYDVKM. This CDR3 is built from 12 residues. The germline V and J ends were trimmed by 10 bases and 7 bases, with 11 bases remaining between them. CDR3 sequence reads: CANGGRNSPLHF. Written as DNA, the CDR3 is TGTGCCAACGGGGGGAGGAATTCACCCCTCCACTTT. The full variable domain, with the rest looked up from reference TRBV28 and TRBJ1-6, is DVKVTQSSRYLVKRTGEKVFLECVQDMDHENMFWYRQDPGLGLRLIYFSYDVKMKEKGDIPEGYSVSREKKERFSLILESASTNQTSMYLCANGGRNSPLHFGNGTRLTVT.

The chain links TRBV4-1 to TRBJ2-3, with D possibly TRBD1 on 6 matching bases. Germline V gene data show CDR1 as MGHRA and CDR2 as YSYEKL. Trimming took off 3 bases at V and 4 bases at J, with 20 bases between the two ends. The CDR3 length is 17 residues. In nucleotides, the CDR3 is TGCGCCAGCAGCCACGCCCCCAGACCACAGGGTGCAGATACGCAGTATTTT. This translates into CASSHAPRPQGADTQYF.

This chain joins TRBV27 and TRBJ2-3, with 7 bases that match TRBD2. With V trimmed by 9 bases and J by 6 bases, 6 bases remained unmatched. CDR1 is MNHEY, CDR2 SMNVEV, per germline (reference sequence). This CDR3 region has 12 residues. The CDR3 spells CASTGGWDTQYF. CDR3 DNA: TGTGCCAGTACGGGGGGTTGGGATACGCAGTATTTT.

This chain connects TRBV7-9 to TRBJ2-7, with TRBD2 identical over 13 bases. Germline CDR1 and CDR2: SEHNR and FQNEAQ (reference sequence). The CDR3 is 15 residues long. Germline trimming cut 4 bases from V and 7 bases from J; bases unmatched to any gene: 7. CDR3 nucleotides: TGTGCCAGCAGCTACCCTGGGACTAGCGGGGTTGAGCAGTACTTC. This encodes CASSYPGTSGVEQYF.

The genes are TRBV7-2 and TRBJ2-1, with 15 bases identical to TRBD2. V trimming: 5 bases; J trimming: 9 bases; junction bases outside the gene matches: 8. CDR1 is SGHTA and CDR2 is FQGNSA in the germline V gene. The CDR3 consists of 16 residues. The CDR3: CASSARTSGGASEQFF. The DNA for the CDR3 is TGTGCCAGCAGCGCCCGGACTAGCGGGGGGGCCAGTGAGCAGTTCTTC.

This clone was observed once. The chain employs TRBV7-9 and TRBJ2-3, with 10 bases lining up with TRBD2. From germline, CDR1 is SEHNR and CDR2 FQNEAQ (reference sequence). The J segment lost 4 bases and the V segment lost 5 bases, leaving 12 bases of the junction unmatched. The CDR3 runs 17 residues. CDR3 loop: CASSPERGGLWADTQYF. The CDR3 DNA is TGTGCCAGCAGCCCTGAGCGGGGGGGACTTTGGGCAGATACGCAGTATTTT.

This chain joins TRBV15 and TRBJ2-1; no clear D. The CDR3 runs to 13 residues. Germline V gene sequence: CDR1 LNHNV, CDR2 YYDKDF (reference sequence). Trimming cost V 4 bases and J 8 bases, with 12 bases left between them. The CDR3 sequence: CATSKVSQDEQFF. The CDR3 DNA reads as TGTGCCACCAGCAAAGTGTCCCAGGATGAGCAGTTCTTC.

The chain couples TRBV9 to TRBJ2-3; D ambiguous. Germline loops: CDR1 SGDLS, CDR2 YYNGEE. CDR3 size: 13 residues. V was pared by 2 bases and J by 0 bases, with 4 bases between. CDR3 amino acids: CASSVLSTDTQYF. The CDR3 DNA reads TGTGCCAGCAGCGTTCTCAGCACAGATACGCAGTATTTT.

The chain has TRBV11-2 and TRBJ2-2, with TRBD1 identical over 11 bases. Trimming took 4 bases from V and 5 from J; bases not matched to a gene: 3. Germline V gene lookup returns CDR1 SGHAT and CDR2 FQNNGV. This CDR3 contains 15 residues. CDR3 loop: CASSWGQGGTGELFF. CDR3 nucleotides: TGTGCCAGCAGCTGGGGACAGGGGGGTACCGGGGAGCTGTTTTTT.

The chain's CDR3 is CASSQELSYGYTF. The CDR3 DNA sequence: TGCGCCAGCAGCCAAGAACTGAGCTATGGCTACACCTTC. The V and J genes are TRBV4-1 and TRBJ1-2; D unresolved. V lost 0 bases, J lost 4 bases, and 6 bases lay in between. CDR1 and CDR2 from the germline V gene are MGHRA and YSYEKL. This CDR3 contains 13 residues.

The chain links TRBV23-1 to TRBJ1-3; the D gene is possibly TRBD1 (6 bases). TRBV23-1 is an ORF for which the function is uncertain. This CDR3 contains 13 residues. V was shortened by 8 bases and J by 1 base, with 9 bases between the two germline ends. The CDR3 sequence is CASGRGSGNTIYF. DNA of the CDR3: TGCGCCAGCGGCAGGGGATCTGGAAACACCATATATTTT.